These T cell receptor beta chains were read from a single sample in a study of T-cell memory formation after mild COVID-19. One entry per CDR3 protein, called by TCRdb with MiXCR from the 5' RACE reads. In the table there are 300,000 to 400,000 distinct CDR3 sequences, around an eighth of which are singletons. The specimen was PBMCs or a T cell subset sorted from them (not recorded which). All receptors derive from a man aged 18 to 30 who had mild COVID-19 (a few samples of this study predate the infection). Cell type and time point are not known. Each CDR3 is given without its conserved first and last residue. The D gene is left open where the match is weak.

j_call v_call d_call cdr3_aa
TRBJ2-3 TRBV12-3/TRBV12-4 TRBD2 ASSFSSGRDTQY
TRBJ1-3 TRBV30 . AWSSGLGNTIY
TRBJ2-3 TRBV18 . ASSRGTDTDTQY
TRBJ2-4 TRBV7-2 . ASSLGTDSFLD
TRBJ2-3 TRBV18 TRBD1 ASSSRQGGRTQY
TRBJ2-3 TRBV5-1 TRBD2 ASSLGGAGSSDTQY
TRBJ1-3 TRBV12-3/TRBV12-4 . ASSLMGTGNTIY
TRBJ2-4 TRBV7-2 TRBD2 ASSLTLAGEGSGNIQY
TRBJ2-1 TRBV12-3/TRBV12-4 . ASSLIRGGSEQF
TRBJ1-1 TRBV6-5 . ASSRIKGTEAF
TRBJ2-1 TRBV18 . ASSPSSSSYNEQF
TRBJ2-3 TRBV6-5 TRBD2 ASSYRSGGRTDTQY
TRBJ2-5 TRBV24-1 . ATSDFGGYQETQY
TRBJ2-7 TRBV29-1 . SVVARYEHEQY